This TCR beta chain was sequenced in a study of cytomegalovirus exposure and HLA in healthy donors. Findings and caveats of the study: What a later analysis reportedly showed was that an Asian-associated ancestry cluster had fewer N-insertions than the 666-donor mean.

Primers included in the PCR were 60 Vbeta and 13 Jbeta primers. Here immunoSEQ multiplex PCR was the method, and the copy in TCRdb shows in-frame clones only, minus some. The sample holds 130,000 or so clones, roughly three quarters seen once. This CDR3 region has 20 residues. The germline V gene encodes CDR1 MGHRA and CDR2 YSYEKL. V was pared by 1 base and J by 6 bases, with 24 bases of the junction left unmatched. Of note for this clone: Its antigen is unidentified.

This TCR came from an older woman in good health and CMV-seronegative. The sequenced sample consisted of PBMCs. This sequence joins TRBV4-1 and TRBJ2-7; 7 nucleotides match TRBD2. CDR3 loop: CASSQGGGGGARGPRGEQYF. The CDR3 DNA sequence: TGCGCCAGCAGCCAAGGTGGGGGGGGTGGGGCCCGGGGACCTCGGGGCGAGCAGTACTTC.